This is a list of T cell receptor beta chains from one sample in a study of beta chain features in type 1 diabetes. Sequenced by immunoSEQ multiplex PCR; TCRdb stores in-frame clones only, minus some. The repertoire has about 140,000 clones, roughly 10% of them found once; the top ten carry 0.65%. Specimen: central memory CD4+ T cells from blood. Receptor source: a middle-aged woman in good health. Each CDR3 is given with its conserved first and last residue. D genes are given only for firm matches. Clone size is shown for a subset of rows, as once, few, many or a class of expanded clone.

d_gene | j_gene | v_gene | abundance | CDR3aa | CDR3nt
TRBD1 | TRBJ1-2 | TRBV5-1 | . | CASSRFEQGAGYGYTF | TGCGCCAGCAGCCGATTTGAACAGGGGGCGGGGTATGGCTACACCTTC
TRBD2 | TRBJ2-3 | TRBV5-1 | few | CASSLRTSGGSDTQYF | TGCGCCAGCAGCTTGCGGACTAGCGGGGGGTCGGATACGCAGTATTTT
TRBD2 | TRBJ2-3 | TRBV28 | . | CAAVQAAAGGPDTQYF | TGTGCCGCTGTTCAAGCGGCAGCGGGGGGGCCAGATACGCAGTATTTT
. | TRBJ2-2 | TRBV6-1 | few | CASSEGRGTVNTGELFF | TGTGCCAGCAGTGAAGGGAGGGGCACAGTGAACACCGGGGAGCTGTTTTTT
TRBD2 | TRBJ2-1 | TRBV29-1 | few | CSVAGLADSYNEQFF | TGCAGCGTCGCGGGACTAGCGGACTCCTACAATGAGCAGTTCTTC
. | TRBJ2-1 | TRBV11-2 | few | CASSLRGDFLYNEQFF | TGTGCCAGCAGCTTACGCGGGGACTTCCTCTACAATGAGCAGTTCTTC
. | TRBJ1-6 | TRBV7-9 | medium-sized | CASRARGQTNSPLHF | TGTGCCAGCAGAGCCCGTGGACAGACTAATTCACCCCTCCACTTT
. | TRBJ2-1 | TRBV7-8 | few | CASSRDLGADEQFF | TGTGCCAGCAGCCGTGATCTGGGGGCGGATGAGCAGTTCTTC
TRBD1 | TRBJ2-2 | TRBV7-8 | few | CASSLSQSPDRANTGELFF | TGTGCCAGCAGCTTGTCCCAATCCCCGGACAGGGCGAACACCGGGGAGCTGTTTTTT
. | TRBJ2-1 | TRBV12-5 | . | CASGLVGTSGEQFF | TGTGCTAGTGGTTTGGTCGGGACTTCTGGGGAGCAGTTCTTC
TRBD1 | TRBJ2-5 | TRBV13 | few | CASSLSSPGQGQETQYF | TGTGCCAGCAGCTTATCGTCCCCTGGACAGGGCCAAGAGACCCAGTACTTC
. | TRBJ2-5 | TRBV6-5 | . | CASRQRTAQETQYF | TGTGCCAGCAGACAACGGACAGCTCAAGAGACCCAGTACTTC
. | TRBJ2-2 | TRBV18 | many | CASSRGDTGELFF | TGTGCCAGCTCACGGGGGGACACCGGGGAGCTGTTTTTT
. | TRBJ2-3 | TRBV29-1 | many | CSVGQKTGYADTQYF | TGCAGCGTAGGACAGAAGACCGGCTACGCAGATACGCAGTATTTT